These T cell receptor beta chains were read from a single sample in a study of shared clonotypes between healthy human individuals. Repertoires were generated with immunoSEQ multiplex PCR, while TCRdb's copy carries only in-frame clones and drops some. The table includes about 960,000 clones, approximately 80% detected once. Sequenced input: memory CD4+ T cells sorted from blood. The receptors shown here come from a man aged 18 to 30 in good health. The conserved cysteine and the conserved F or W are not part of the CDR3 here. A D gene is named only where the DNA matches it firmly.

TRBJ2-1,TRBV6-5,NA,ASSYFDSYNEQF
TRBJ1-5,TRBV7-6,NA,ASSLQWGSNQPQH
TRBJ2-3,TRBV5-1,NA,ASSGGPGYTDTQY
TRBJ2-5,TRBV4-3,TRBD2,ASSQDYRTSGQETQY
TRBJ1-1,TRBV19,NA,ASSILGILSDTEAF
TRBJ1-2,TRBV7-9,TRBD1,ASSPTGQGYPGYT
TRBJ2-1,TRBV28,TRBD2,ASSLTSGDYNEQF
TRBJ2-7,TRBV6-5,NA,AIRSLGDEQY
TRBJ1-2,TRBV2,NA,ASRAQGQDYGYT
TRBJ2-1,TRBV5-1,TRBD1,ASSLGDRGINEQF
TRBJ1-1,TRBV5-1,NA,ASSLDPGGKTEAF
TRBJ2-1,TRBV25-1,NA,ARDLLGGRYGEQF
TRBJ2-1,TRBV5-4,NA,ASSLATDREQF
TRBJ2-3,TRBV11-2,NA,ASSRGLFGDTQY
TRBJ1-6,TRBV27,TRBD1,ASRMTGLNSPLH
TRBJ2-7,TRBV18,TRBD1,ASSPNRGHYEQY
TRBJ2-1,TRBV10-3,TRBD2,AISRGLAGGHNEQF
TRBJ2-2,TRBV7-2,TRBD2,ASRGVSGNTGELF
TRBJ2-3,TRBV11-2,NA,ASSPSGPRADTQY
TRBJ1-1,TRBV6-6,NA,ASSYSQVAEAF
TRBJ1-5,TRBV2,NA,ASSELAAYQPQH
TRBJ1-6,TRBV6-1,NA,ASSEALRQPLH
TRBJ2-4,TRBV10-3,NA,AISVADGIQY